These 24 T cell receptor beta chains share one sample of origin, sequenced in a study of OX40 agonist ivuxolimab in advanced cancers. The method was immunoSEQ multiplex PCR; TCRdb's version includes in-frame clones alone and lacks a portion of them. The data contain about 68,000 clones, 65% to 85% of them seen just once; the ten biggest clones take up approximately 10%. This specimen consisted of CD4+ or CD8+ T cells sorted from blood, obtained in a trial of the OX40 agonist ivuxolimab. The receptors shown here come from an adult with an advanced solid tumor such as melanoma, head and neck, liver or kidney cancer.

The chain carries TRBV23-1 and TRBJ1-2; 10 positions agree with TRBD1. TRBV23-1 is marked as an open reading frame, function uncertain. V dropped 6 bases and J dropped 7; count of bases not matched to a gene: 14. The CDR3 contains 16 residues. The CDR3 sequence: CASSHVIRDRGGGYTF. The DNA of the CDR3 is TGCGCCAGCAGCCATGTCATCCGGGACAGGGGCGGTGGCTACACCTTC.

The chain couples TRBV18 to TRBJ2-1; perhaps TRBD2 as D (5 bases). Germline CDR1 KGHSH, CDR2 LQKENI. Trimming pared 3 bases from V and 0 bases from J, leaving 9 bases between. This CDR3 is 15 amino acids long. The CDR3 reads CASSPSVSSYNEQFF. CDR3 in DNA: TGTGCCAGCTCACCTAGCGTGAGCTCCTACAATGAGCAGTTCTTC.

CDR3 protein: CASSQGLGLAGFTDTQYF. The CDR3 DNA reads as TGTGCCAGCAGCCAAGGGTTGGGGCTAGCGGGGTTCACAGATACGCAGTATTTT. The chain recombines TRBV4-2 with TRBJ2-3; 9 bases fit TRBD2. This CDR3 is built from 18 residues. CDR1 LGHNA and CDR2 YNFKEQ come from the germline V gene. With 1 base clipped from V and 2 bases from J, the junction kept 10 bases outside the gene matches.

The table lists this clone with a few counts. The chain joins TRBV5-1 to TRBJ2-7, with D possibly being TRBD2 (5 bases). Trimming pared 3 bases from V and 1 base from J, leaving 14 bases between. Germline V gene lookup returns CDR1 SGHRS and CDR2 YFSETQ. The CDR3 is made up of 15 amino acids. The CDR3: CASSSDATGSYEQYF. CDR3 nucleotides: TGCGCCAGCAGCTCCGACGCGACGGGGTCCTACGAGCAGTACTTC.

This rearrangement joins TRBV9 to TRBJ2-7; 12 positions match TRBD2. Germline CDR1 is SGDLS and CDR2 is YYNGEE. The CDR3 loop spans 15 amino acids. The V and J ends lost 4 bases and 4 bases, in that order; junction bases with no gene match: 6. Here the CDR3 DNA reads TGTGCCAGCAGCCCACGACTAGCGGGAGTATACGAGCAGTACTTC. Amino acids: CASSPRLAGVYEQYF.

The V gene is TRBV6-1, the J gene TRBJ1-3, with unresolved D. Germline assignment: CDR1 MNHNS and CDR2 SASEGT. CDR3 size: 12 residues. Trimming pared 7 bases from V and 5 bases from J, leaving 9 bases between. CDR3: CASKTERNTIYF. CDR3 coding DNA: TGTGCCAGCAAAACGGAACGAAACACCATATATTTT.

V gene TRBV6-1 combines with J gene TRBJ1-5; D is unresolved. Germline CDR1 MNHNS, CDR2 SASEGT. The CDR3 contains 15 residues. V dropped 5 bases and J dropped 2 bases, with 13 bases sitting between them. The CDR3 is CASSMEGLRNQPQHF. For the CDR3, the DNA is TGTGCCAGCAGTATGGAGGGTTTGCGCAATCAGCCCCAGCATTTT.

The CDR3 sequence: CASSSTTWKDSPLHF. The DNA of the CDR3 is TGTGCCAGCAGCTCAACTACATGGAAGGATTCACCCCTCCACTTT. The genes are TRBV7-3 and TRBJ1-6; D is unresolved. Between the trimmed V and J ends, which lost 4 bases and 8 bases, there was a span of 15 bases. This CDR3 region has 15 residues. Germline CDR1 is SGHTA and CDR2 is FQGTGA. Drawing the rest from reference TRBV7-3 and TRBJ1-6, the complete variable domain is GAGVSQTPSNKVTEKGKYVELRCDPISGHTALYWYRQSLGQGPEFLIYFQGTGAADDSGLPNDRFFAVRPEGSVSTLKIQRTERGDSAVYLCASSSTTWKDSPLHFGNGTRLTVT.

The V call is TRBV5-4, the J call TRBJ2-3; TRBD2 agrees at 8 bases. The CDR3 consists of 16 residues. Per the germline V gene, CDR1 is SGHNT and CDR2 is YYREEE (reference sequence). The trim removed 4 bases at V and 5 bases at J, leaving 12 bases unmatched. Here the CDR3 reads CASSPPAGGQLDTQYF. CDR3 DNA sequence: TGTGCCAGCAGCCCCCCGGCGGGGGGTCAATTAGATACGCAGTATTTT.

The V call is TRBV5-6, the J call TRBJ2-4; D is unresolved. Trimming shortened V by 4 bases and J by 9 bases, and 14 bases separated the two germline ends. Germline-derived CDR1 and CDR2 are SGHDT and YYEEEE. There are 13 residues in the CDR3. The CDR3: CASSPHTPPIQYF. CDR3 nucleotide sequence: TGTGCCAGCAGCCCCCATACTCCCCCCATTCAGTACTTC.

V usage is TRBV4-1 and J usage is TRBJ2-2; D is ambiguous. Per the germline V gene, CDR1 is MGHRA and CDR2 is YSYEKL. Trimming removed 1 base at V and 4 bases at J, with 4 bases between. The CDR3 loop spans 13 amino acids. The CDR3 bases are TGCGCCAGCAGCCAAGGTTTCACCGGGGAGCTGTTTTTT. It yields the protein CASSQGFTGELFF.

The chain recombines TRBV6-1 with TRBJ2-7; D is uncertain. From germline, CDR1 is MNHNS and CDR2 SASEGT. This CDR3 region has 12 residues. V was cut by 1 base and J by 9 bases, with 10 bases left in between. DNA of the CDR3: TGTGCCAGCAGTGAAGTGACACCCGCGCAGTACTTC. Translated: CASSEVTPAQYF.

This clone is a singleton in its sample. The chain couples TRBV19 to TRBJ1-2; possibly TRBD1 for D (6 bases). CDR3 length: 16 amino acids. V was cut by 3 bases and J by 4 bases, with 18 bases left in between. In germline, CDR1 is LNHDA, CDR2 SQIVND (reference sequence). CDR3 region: CASSIGRGAGIYGYTF. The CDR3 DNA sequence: TGTGCCAGTAGTATTGGTCGGGGGGCAGGGATCTATGGCTACACCTTC.

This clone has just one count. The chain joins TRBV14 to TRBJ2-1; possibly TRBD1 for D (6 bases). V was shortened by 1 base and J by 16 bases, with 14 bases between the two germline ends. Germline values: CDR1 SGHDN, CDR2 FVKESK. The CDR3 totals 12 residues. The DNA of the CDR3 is TGTGCCAGCAGCCAAGGGGGGCGCGGCGCATTCTTC. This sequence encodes CASSQGGRGAFF.

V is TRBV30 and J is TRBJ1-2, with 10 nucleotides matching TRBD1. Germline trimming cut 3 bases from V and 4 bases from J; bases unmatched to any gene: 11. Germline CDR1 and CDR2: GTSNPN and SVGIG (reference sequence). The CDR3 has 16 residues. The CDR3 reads CAWSAFDRGRGYGYTF. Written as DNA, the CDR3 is TGTGCCTGGAGCGCCTTTGACAGGGGGCGCGGCTATGGCTACACCTTC.

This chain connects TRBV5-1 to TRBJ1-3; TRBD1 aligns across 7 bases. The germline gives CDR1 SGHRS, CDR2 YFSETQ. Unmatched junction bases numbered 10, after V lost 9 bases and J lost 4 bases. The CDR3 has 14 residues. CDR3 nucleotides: TGCGCCACCAGGGGGACGCCCGGAGGAAACACCATATATTTT. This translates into CATRGTPGGNTIYF. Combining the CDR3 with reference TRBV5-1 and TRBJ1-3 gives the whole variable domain KAGVTQTPRYLIKTRGQQVTLSCSPISGHRSVSWYQQTPGQGLQFLFEYFSETQRNKGNFPGRFSGRQFSNSRSEMNVSTLELGDSALYLCATRGTPGGNTIYFGEGSWLTVV.

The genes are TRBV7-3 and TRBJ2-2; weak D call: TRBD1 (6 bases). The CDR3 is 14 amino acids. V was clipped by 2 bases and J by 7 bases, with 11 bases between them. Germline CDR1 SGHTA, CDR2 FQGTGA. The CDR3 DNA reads TGTGCCAGCAGCTTAGGCAGGGGCGGCGGGGAGCTGTTTTTT. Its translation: CASSLGRGGGELFF. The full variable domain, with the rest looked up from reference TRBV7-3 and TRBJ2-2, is GAGVSQTPSNKVTEKGKYVELRCDPISGHTALYWYRQSLGQGPEFLIYFQGTGAADDSGLPNDRFFAVRPEGSVSTLKIQRTERGDSAVYLCASSLGRGGGELFFGEGSRLTVL.

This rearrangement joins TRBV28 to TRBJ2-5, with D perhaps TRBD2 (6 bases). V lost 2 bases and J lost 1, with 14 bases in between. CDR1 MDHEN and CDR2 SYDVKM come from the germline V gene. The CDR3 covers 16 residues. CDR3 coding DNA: TGTGCCAGCAGTTTAGGATTAGCGGTTTTCCAAGAGACCCAGTACTTC. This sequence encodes CASSLGLAVFQETQYF. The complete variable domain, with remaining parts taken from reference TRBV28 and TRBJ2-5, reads DVKVTQSSRYLVKRTGEKVFLECVQDMDHENMFWYRQDPGLGLRLIYFSYDVKMKEKGDIPEGYSVSREKKERFSLILESASTNQTSMYLCASSLGLAVFQETQYFGPGTRLLVL.

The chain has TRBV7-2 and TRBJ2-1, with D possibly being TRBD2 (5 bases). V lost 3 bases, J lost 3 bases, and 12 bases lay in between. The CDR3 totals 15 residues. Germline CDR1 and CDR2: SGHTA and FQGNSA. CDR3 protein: CASSFSRESYNEQFF. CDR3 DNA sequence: TGTGCCAGCAGCTTCTCGAGGGAGAGCTACAATGAGCAGTTCTTC. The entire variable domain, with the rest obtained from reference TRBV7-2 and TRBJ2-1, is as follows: GAGVSQSPSNKVTEKGKDVELRCDPISGHTALYWYRQSLGQGLEFLIYFQGNSAPDKSGLPSDRFSAERTGGSVSTLTIQRTQQEDSAVYLCASSFSRESYNEQFFGPGTRLTVL.

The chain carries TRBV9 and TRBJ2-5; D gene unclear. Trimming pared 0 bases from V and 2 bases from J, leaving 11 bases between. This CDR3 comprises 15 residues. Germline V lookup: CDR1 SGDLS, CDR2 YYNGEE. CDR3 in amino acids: CASSVVGNSQETQYF. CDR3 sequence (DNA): TGTGCCAGCAGCGTAGTAGGGAACTCACAAGAGACCCAGTACTTC.

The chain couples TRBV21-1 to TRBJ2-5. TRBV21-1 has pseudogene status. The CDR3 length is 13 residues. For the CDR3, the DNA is TGTGCCAGCGGGGCAGGAGGCGGAGAGACCCAGTACTTC. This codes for CASGAGGGETQYF.

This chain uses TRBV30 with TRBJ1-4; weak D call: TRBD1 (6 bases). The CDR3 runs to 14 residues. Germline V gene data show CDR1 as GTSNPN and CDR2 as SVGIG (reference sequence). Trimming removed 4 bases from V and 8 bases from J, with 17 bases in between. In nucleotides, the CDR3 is TGTGCCTGGAAGGTGGCCGGGGGCTGGGAAAAACTGTTTTTT. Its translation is CAWKVAGGWEKLFF.

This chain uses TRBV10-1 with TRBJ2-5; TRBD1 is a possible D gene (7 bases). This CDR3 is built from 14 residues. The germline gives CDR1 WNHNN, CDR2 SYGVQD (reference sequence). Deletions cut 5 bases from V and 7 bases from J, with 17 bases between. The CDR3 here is CASSPAGQLRTQYF. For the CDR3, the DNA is TGCGCCAGCAGTCCCGCGGGACAGCTTCGGACCCAGTACTTC.

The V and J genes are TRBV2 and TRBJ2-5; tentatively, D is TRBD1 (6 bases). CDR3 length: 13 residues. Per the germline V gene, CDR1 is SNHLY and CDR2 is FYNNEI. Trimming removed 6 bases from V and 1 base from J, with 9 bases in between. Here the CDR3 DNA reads TGTGCCAGCAGCAGGACAGCCCAAGAGACCCAGTACTTC. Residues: CASSRTAQETQYF.